Presented here are 20 T cell receptor beta chains from one specimen sequenced in a study of blood T cell repertoires in COVID-19. The table came from immunoSEQ multiplex PCR; TCRdb's copy has only in-frame clones and leaves some out. The sample lists around 70,000 clones; roughly 76% were seen once. The specimen sequenced was peripheral blood. These receptors were obtained from a woman in her seventies with acute or convalescent COVID-19.

This clone was counted a few times. This chain connects TRBV5-1 to TRBJ1-4; a possible D gene is TRBD1 (5 bases). The CDR3 is 16 residues long. Germline loops: CDR1 SGHRS, CDR2 YFSETQ. Trimming stripped 4 bases from V and 0 bases from J, with 13 bases between. This chain's CDR3 is CASSPGWGATNEKLFF. The CDR3 DNA follows: TGCGCCAGCAGCCCGGGATGGGGGGCAACTAATGAAAAACTGTTTTTT.

The chain uses TRBV28 and TRBJ2-7; maybe TRBD2 (5 bases). V lost 2 bases, J lost 1 base, and 9 bases lay in between. Germline CDR1 and CDR2: MDHEN and SYDVKM. This CDR3 is built from 14 residues. The CDR3: CASSLGLRSYEQYF. The CDR3, as DNA: TGTGCCAGCAGTTTAGGACTTCGTTCCTACGAGCAGTACTTC. The full variable domain, in which reference TRBV28 and TRBJ2-7 provide the parts outside the CDR3, is DVKVTQSSRYLVKRTGEKVFLECVQDMDHENMFWYRQDPGLGLRLIYFSYDVKMKEKGDIPEGYSVSREKKERFSLILESASTNQTSMYLCASSLGLRSYEQYFGPGTRLTVT.

The chain combines TRBV6-5 with TRBJ2-6, with TRBD1 as a possible D gene (6 bases). The V gene lost 6 bases and the J gene lost 1 base, with 10 bases spanning the gap. The CDR3 covers 15 residues. Germline values: CDR1 MNHEY, CDR2 SVGAGI. For the CDR3, the DNA is TGTGCCAGCAGGGCCGACAGGTCTGGGGCCAACGTCCTGACTTTC. Protein product: CASRADRSGANVLTF.

The chain combines TRBV5-1 with TRBJ1-2; 7 positions agree with TRBD1. The CDR3 extends over 14 amino acids. Germline V gives CDR1 SGHRS, CDR2 YFSETQ. Germline trimming cut 3 bases from V and 9 bases from J; bases unmatched to any gene: 11. The DNA of the CDR3 is TGCGCCAGCAGCTCGGGGCCCGACAGGGCAAGCTACACCTTC. It codes for CASSSGPDRASYTF.

The CDR3 coding sequence is TGTGCCACCAGTGATTCCCGGTTGGGGCCGCTACAAGAGACCCAGTACTTC. This encodes CATSDSRLGPLQETQYF. The genes are TRBV24-1 and TRBJ2-5; D might be TRBD1 (5 bases). V shed 2 bases and J shed 2 bases, with 17 bases lying between them. CDR3 length equals 17 residues. Germline CDR1 KGHDR, CDR2 SFDVKD.

The rearrangement joins TRBV7-2 to TRBJ2-6; D is unclear. The CDR3 extends over 14 amino acids. The V end was cut by 6 bases, the J end by 0 bases, with 6 bases between. The V gene's germline CDR1 is SGHTA and CDR2 FQGNSA. CDR3 in amino acids: CASRSSSGANVLTF. For the CDR3, the DNA is TGTGCCAGCAGGTCGAGCTCTGGGGCCAACGTCCTGACTTTC.

The chain has TRBV5-1 and TRBJ2-5; the D is unclear. Germline V CDR1 and CDR2: SGHRS, YFSETQ. V lost 3 bases, J lost 5 bases, and 5 bases lay in between. CDR3 length: 11 residues. CDR3 protein: CASSWQETQYF. The DNA of the CDR3 is TGCGCCAGCAGCTGGCAGGAGACCCAGTACTTC. Based on the CDR3 plus reference TRBV5-1 and TRBJ2-5, the full variable domain is KAGVTQTPRYLIKTRGQQVTLSCSPISGHRSVSWYQQTPGQGLQFLFEYFSETQRNKGNFPGRFSGRQFSNSRSEMNVSTLELGDSALYLCASSWQETQYFGPGTRLLVL.

This sequence joins TRBV18 and TRBJ1-5; 8 bases align to TRBD1. V trimming: 5 bases; J trimming: 4 bases; junction bases outside the gene matches: 4. Germline values: CDR1 KGHSH, CDR2 LQKENI. The CDR3 is made up of 14 amino acids. As DNA, the CDR3 is TGTGCCAGCTCAGCGGGACAGGCTAATCAGCCCCAGCATTTT. Amino acids: CASSAGQANQPQHF.

The chain links TRBV4-2 to TRBJ2-7; TRBD1 is a possible D gene (5 bases). CDR1 and CDR2 from the germline V gene are LGHNA and YNFKEQ. This CDR3 is 17 amino acids long. V shed 0 bases and J shed 0 bases, with 15 bases lying between them. CDR3 nucleotides: TGTGCCAGCAGCCAAGATCCGGCCAGGGCGAGCTCCTACGAGCAGTACTTC. Amino acids: CASSQDPARASSYEQYF.

V and J are TRBV6-6 and TRBJ2-2; 11 nucleotides line up with TRBD1. V dropped 6 bases and J dropped 1; count of bases not matched to a gene: 4. Per germline, CDR1 MNHNY and CDR2 SVGAGI (reference sequence). The CDR3 is made up of 16 amino acids. CDR3 sequence (DNA): TGTGCCAGCAGCCGGGGACAGGGGGTGAACACCGGGGAGCTGTTTTTT. Its protein is CASSRGQGVNTGELFF.

The V and J genes are TRBV9 and TRBJ1-2; 7 bases fit TRBD1. The V gene's germline CDR1 is SGDLS and CDR2 YYNGEE. This CDR3 is built from 13 residues. The V and J ends lost 0 bases and 7 bases, in that order; junction bases with no gene match: 3. DNA of the CDR3: TGTGCCAGCAGCGTAGAGACAGGGTTTGGCTACACCTTC. Translation: CASSVETGFGYTF. The full variable domain, in which reference TRBV9 and TRBJ1-2 provide the parts outside the CDR3, is DSGVTQTPKHLITATGQRVTLRCSPRSGDLSVYWYQQSLDQGLQFLIQYYNGEERAKGNILERFSAQQFPDLHSELNLSSLELGDSALYFCASSVETGFGYTFGSGTRLTVV.

The V and J genes are TRBV12-3 or TRBV12-4 and TRBJ1-2; the D gene is possibly TRBD1 (6 bases). Trimming removed 7 bases from V and 6 bases from J, with 15 bases in between. This CDR3 spans 13 amino acids. CDR3 loop: CASTSPGGHGYTF. Here the CDR3 DNA reads TGTGCCAGCACTTCCCCGGGGGGCCATGGCTACACCTTC.

The chain has TRBV5-1 and TRBJ2-1, with 10 bases matching TRBD2. This CDR3 comprises 15 residues. Unmatched junction bases numbered 7, after V lost 0 bases and J lost 10 bases. Germline V gives CDR1 SGHRS, CDR2 YFSETQ. CDR3 nucleotide sequence: TGCGCCAGCAGCTTGGTAGCGGGAGGCCTGGGGGAGCAGTTCTTC. Its protein product is CASSLVAGGLGEQFF.

This clone was recorded only once. This rearrangement joins TRBV18 to TRBJ1-5; 7 nucleotides line up with TRBD1. The CDR3 spans 15 residues. With 1 base clipped from V and 2 bases from J, the junction kept 2 bases outside the gene matches. In germline, CDR1 is KGHSH, CDR2 LQKENI. CDR3 in amino acids: CASSPRGQGNQPQHF. Written as DNA, the CDR3 is TGTGCCAGCTCACCACGAGGACAGGGCAATCAGCCCCAGCATTTT.

The chain has TRBV19 and TRBJ2-1; the match to TRBD2 covers 12 bases. V trimming: 6 bases; J trimming: 4 bases; junction bases outside the gene matches: 4. This CDR3 is 15 amino acids long. Germline CDR1 and CDR2: LNHDA and SQIVND (reference sequence). CDR3 amino acids: CASSQTSGGYNEQFF. The CDR3 region has the DNA TGTGCCAGTAGCCAGACTAGCGGGGGATACAATGAGCAGTTCTTC.

This clone occurred a few times. The DNA for the CDR3 is TGTGCCAGTAGTTTACAACAGGGGGGAGGATACGAGCAGTACTTC. Its protein product is CASSLQQGGGYEQYF. This chain uses TRBV19 with TRBJ2-7; 8 positions match TRBD1. The CDR3 has 15 residues. Germline CDR1 is LNHDA and CDR2 is SQIVND (reference sequence). Trimming took 5 bases from V and 4 from J; bases not matched to a gene: 10.

The J gene is TRBJ1-6, the V gene TRBV28; D is ambiguous. Per germline, CDR1 MDHEN and CDR2 SYDVKM. V was trimmed by 5 bases and J by 0 bases, leaving 14 bases between them. The CDR3 has 17 residues. CDR3 nucleotides: TGTGCCAGCAGTCTCCGACCGAGGAGCTCCTATAATTCACCCCTCCACTTT. It is translated as CASSLRPRSSYNSPLHF. Supplemented by reference TRBV28 and TRBJ1-6, the full variable domain reads DVKVTQSSRYLVKRTGEKVFLECVQDMDHENMFWYRQDPGLGLRLIYFSYDVKMKEKGDIPEGYSVSREKKERFSLILESASTNQTSMYLCASSLRPRSSYNSPLHFGNGTRLTVT.

This clone was seen only a few times. The V and J genes are TRBV6-4 and TRBJ1-2, with D tentatively TRBD1 (6 bases). Trimming stripped 6 bases from V and 4 bases from J, with 12 bases between. The CDR3 contains 13 residues. Germline-derived CDR1 and CDR2 are MRHNA and SNTAGT. The CDR3 DNA reads TGTGCCAGCAGCCCCGGACAGCGCTATGGCTACACCTTC. Translated, it gives CASSPGQRYGYTF.

In its sample, this clone was seen once. This chain connects TRBV10-3 to TRBJ2-3; D is perhaps TRBD1 (6 bases). Between the trimmed V and J ends, which lost 4 bases and 6 bases, there was a span of 11 bases. Germline CDR1 reads ENHRY; CDR2 reads SYGVKD. CDR3 length equals 13 residues. The CDR3 is CAISGTAVDTQYF. The CDR3, as DNA: TGTGCCATCAGTGGGACAGCAGTTGATACGCAGTATTTT.

The V call is TRBV7-9, the J call TRBJ2-1; 11 bases are a match to TRBD1. Germline-derived CDR1 and CDR2 are SEHNR and FQNEAQ (reference sequence). The CDR3 consists of 17 residues. The V segment lost 5 bases and the J segment 7 bases; nucleotides outside the gene matches: 13. CDR3 protein: CASSPQPPGQGVNEQFF. CDR3 DNA: TGTGCCAGCAGCCCCCAACCCCCGGGACAGGGGGTTAATGAGCAGTTCTTC.